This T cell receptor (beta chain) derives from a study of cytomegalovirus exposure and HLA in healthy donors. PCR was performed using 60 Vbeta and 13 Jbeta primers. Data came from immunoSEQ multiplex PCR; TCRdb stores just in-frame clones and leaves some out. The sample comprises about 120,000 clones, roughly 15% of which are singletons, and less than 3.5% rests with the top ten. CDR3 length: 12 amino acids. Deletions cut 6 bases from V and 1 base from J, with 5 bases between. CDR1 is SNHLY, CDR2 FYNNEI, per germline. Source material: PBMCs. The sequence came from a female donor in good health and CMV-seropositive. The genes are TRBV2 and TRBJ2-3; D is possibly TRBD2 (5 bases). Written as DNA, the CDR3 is TGTGCCAGCAGGAGGGGCACAGATACGCAGTATTTT. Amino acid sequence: CASRRGTDTQYF.